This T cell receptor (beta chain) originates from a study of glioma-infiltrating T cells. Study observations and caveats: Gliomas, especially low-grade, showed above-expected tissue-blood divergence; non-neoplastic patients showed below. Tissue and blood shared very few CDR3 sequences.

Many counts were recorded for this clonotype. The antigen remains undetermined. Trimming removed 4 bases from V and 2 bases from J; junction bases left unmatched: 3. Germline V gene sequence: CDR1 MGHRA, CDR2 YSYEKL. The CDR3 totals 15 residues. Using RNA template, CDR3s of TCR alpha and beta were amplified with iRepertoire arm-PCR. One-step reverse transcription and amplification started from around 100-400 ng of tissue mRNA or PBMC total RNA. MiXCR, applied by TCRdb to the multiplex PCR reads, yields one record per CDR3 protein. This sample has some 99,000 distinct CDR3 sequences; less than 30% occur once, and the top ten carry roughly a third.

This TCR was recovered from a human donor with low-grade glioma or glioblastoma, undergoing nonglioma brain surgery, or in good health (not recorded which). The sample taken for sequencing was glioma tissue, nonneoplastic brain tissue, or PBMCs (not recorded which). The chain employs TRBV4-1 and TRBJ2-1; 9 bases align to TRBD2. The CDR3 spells CASSPSGRTYNEQFF. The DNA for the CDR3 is TGCGCCAGCAGCCCCAGCGGGAGGACCTACAATGAGCAGTTCTTC.